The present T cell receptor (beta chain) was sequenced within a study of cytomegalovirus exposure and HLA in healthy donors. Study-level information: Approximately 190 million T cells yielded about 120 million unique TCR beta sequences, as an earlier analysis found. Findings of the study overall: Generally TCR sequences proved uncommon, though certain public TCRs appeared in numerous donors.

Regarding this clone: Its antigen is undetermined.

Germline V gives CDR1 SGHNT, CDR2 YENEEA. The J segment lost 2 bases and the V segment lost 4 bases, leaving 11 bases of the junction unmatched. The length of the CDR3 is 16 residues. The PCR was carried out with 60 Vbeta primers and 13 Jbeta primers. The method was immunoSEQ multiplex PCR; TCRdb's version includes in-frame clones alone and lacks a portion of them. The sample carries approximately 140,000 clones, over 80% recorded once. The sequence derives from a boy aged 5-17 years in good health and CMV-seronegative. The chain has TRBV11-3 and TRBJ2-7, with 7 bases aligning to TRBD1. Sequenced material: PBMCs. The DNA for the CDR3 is TGTGCCAGCAGCTCCGGTGGGTCGGGACAGACCTACGAGCAGTACTTC. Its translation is CASSSGGSGQTYEQYF.